This section outlines one T cell receptor (beta chain) sequence together with its context. The sample belongs to a study of blood T cell repertoires in COVID-19. The overall study: Samples representing acute and convalescent COVID-19 were sourced from the United States, Italy and Spain. From T cells, B-cell-depleted T cells, or PBMCs came the material, which was cDNA or gDNA.

In the authors' workflow: Using reference gene primer amplification, nucleated cell counts were estimated. Sequenced by immunoSEQ multiplex PCR; TCRdb stores in-frame clones only, minus some. V and J calls and clone size are given by that table; D and trimming were obtained from the DNA. The table shows a few hundred thousand clones, with less than 90% occurring only once. Trimming took 11 bases from V and 6 from J, leaving 20 bases between them. Germline assignment: CDR1 ENHRY and CDR2 SYGVKD. The CDR3 consists of 15 residues. This rearrangement joins TRBV10-3 to TRBJ1-6; TRBD1 might be the D (5 bases). The specimen sequenced was peripheral blood. This receptor was obtained from a woman older than 75 with COVID-19, enrolled during active disease. CDR3 protein: CAVMGGGRPNSPLHF. The DNA of the CDR3 is TGTGCCGTAATGGGGGGAGGCAGACCTAATTCACCCCTCCACTTT.